The 6 T cell receptor beta chains below all came from one sample that was sequenced in a study of T cell responses to AZD1222 COVID-19 vaccine. Libraries were prepared by immunoSEQ multiplex PCR; TCRdb keeps only in-frame clonotypes and omits some of them. The sample has some 130,000 clones; about 90% are singletons. The sample here was peripheral blood, taken on day 0 of AZD1222 vaccination. These receptor sequences come from an adult in good health.

This clone was seen just once. Here the CDR3 DNA reads TGTGCCCACAGGCTGACAGGGTATTCCGGTGGCTACACCTTC. It is translated as CAHRLTGYSGGYTF. J is TRBJ1-2 and V is TRBV19; 7 nucleotides line up with TRBD1. Germline CDR1 reads LNHDA; CDR2 reads SQIVND (reference sequence). Trimming at V came to 11 bases and at J to 7 bases, leaving 16 bases not matched to a gene. The CDR3 totals 14 residues. Variable domain in full (rest from reference TRBV19 and TRBJ1-2): DGGITQSPKYLFRKEGQNVTLSCEQNLNHDAMYWYRQDPGQGLRLIYYSQIVNDFQKGDIAEGYSVSREKKESFPLTVTSAQKNPTAFYLCAHRLTGYSGGYTFGSGTRLTVV.

This clone was found once. The V and J genes are TRBV25-1 and TRBJ1-2; tentative D call: TRBD1 (6 bases). Germline CDR1 MGHDK, CDR2 SYGVNS. The CDR3 is 15 residues long. Trimming took 1 base from V and 6 from J, leaving 15 bases between them. CDR3 residues: CASSESGGLLNGYTF. In nucleotides, the CDR3 is TGTGCCAGCAGTGAATCCGGGGGCCTTCTTAATGGCTACACCTTC.

The rearrangement joins TRBV7-3 to TRBJ2-3, with D uncertain. V dropped 5 bases and J dropped 2 bases, with 2 bases sitting between them. The CDR3 contains 11 residues. Per the germline V gene, CDR1 is SGHTA and CDR2 is FQGTGA. The CDR3 bases are TGTGCCAGCAGCCACACAGATACGCAGTATTTT. Its protein product is CASSHTDTQYF.

The gene calls are TRBV5-8 and TRBJ1-1; no reliable D call. This CDR3 is 15 amino acids long. CDR1 and CDR2 from the germline V gene are SGHTS and YDEGEE. Trimming left V 4 bases short and J 1 base short, with 14 bases between. As DNA, the CDR3 is TGTGCCAGCAGCCAATTCGGACGGCGGAACACTGAAGCTTTCTTT. It specifies CASSQFGRRNTEAFF.

The chain recombines TRBV6-5 with TRBJ2-5; D gene ambiguous. Trimming shortened V by 6 bases and J by 2 bases, and 10 bases separated the two germline ends. CDR1 is MNHEY, CDR2 SVGAGI, per germline. The CDR3 has 13 amino acids. The CDR3 protein is CASSQSFQETQYF. The CDR3 nucleotides read TGTGCCAGCAGCCAGAGCTTTCAAGAGACCCAGTACTTC.

This chain uses TRBV28 with TRBJ2-6; D is unclear. Trimming shortened V by 3 bases and J by 2 bases, and 5 bases separated the two germline ends. The CDR3 runs to 14 residues. Per the germline V gene, CDR1 is MDHEN and CDR2 is SYDVKM. For the CDR3, the DNA is TGTGCCAGCAGTTTCAAGCCTGGGGCCAACGTCCTGACTTTC. Its protein product is CASSFKPGANVLTF.